This T cell receptor beta chain was sequenced in a study of CD8 T cells in Susac syndrome. With random hexamers, 0.5 to 1 ug RNA was reverse transcribed. The CDR3 of TCR beta was amplified by immunoSEQ multiplex PCR across 54 Vbeta and 13 Jbeta. TCRdb itself ran the immunoSEQ multiplex PCR reads through MiXCR, one entry per CDR3 protein. The data contain roughly 120,000 distinct CDR3 sequences, roughly 93% of them singletons. CDR1 and CDR2 from the germline V gene are LNHNV and YYDKDF (reference sequence). The CDR3 is made up of 15 amino acids. Deletions cut 1 base from V and 1 base from J, with 8 bases between.

Sequenced material: CD4+ T cells from PBMCs. The clonotype comes from a human donor with multiple sclerosis. V and J are TRBV15 and TRBJ2-1; D gene unclear. In DNA form, the CDR3 reads TGTGCCACCAGCAGAGGGATTGGTTCCTACAATGAGCAGTTCTTC. This translates into CATSRGIGSYNEQFF.